Listed here are 29 T cell receptor beta chains from one sample, sequenced in a study of blood T cell repertoires in COVID-19. Produced via immunoSEQ multiplex PCR; TCRdb's table is partial and in-frame only. The sample includes some 300,000 clones, about nine tenths of them seen just once. The sample consisted of PBMCs or T cells enriched from blood (not recorded which). These receptors were collected from a woman between 40 and 50 years old who had recovered from COVID-19.

V is TRBV7-9 and J is TRBJ1-2, with 7 bases lining up with TRBD1. The germline gives CDR1 SEHNR, CDR2 FQNEAQ (reference sequence). The V and J ends lost 3 bases and 4 bases, in that order; junction bases with no gene match: 2. The CDR3 is 13 amino acids. The chain's CDR3 is CASSLGQPYGYTF. CDR3 nucleotides: TGTGCCAGCAGCTTGGGACAGCCCTATGGCTACACCTTC.

This chain uses TRBV5-6 with TRBJ2-7, with D possibly matching TRBD1 (6 bases). The CDR3 sequence is 15 residues long. Trimming took 4 bases from V and 3 from J, leaving 17 bases between them. Looked up from germline, CDR1 is SGHDT and CDR2 is YYEEEE. This chain's CDR3 is CASSIFSGTNYEQYF. CDR3 DNA: TGTGCCAGCAGCATATTTTCAGGGACAAACTACGAGCAGTACTTC.

The rearrangement joins TRBV7-9 to TRBJ1-2; 9 positions match TRBD1. With V trimmed by 5 bases and J by 4 bases, 11 bases remained unmatched. Germline CDR1 is SEHNR and CDR2 is FQNEAQ (reference sequence). This CDR3 spans 16 amino acids. The CDR3 region is CASSPAGQGRSYGYTF. The CDR3 nucleotides read TGTGCCAGCAGCCCAGCCGGACAGGGGCGCTCCTATGGCTACACCTTC.

This clone was counted only a few times. The genes are TRBV21-1 and TRBJ1-5; TRBD1, the table's D call, was not compared with the DNA. TRBV21-1 is a recognized pseudogene. The CDR3 sequence is 15 residues long. The DNA for the CDR3 is TGTGCCAGCAGCAAAAGGCAGGGGTTTAATCAGCCCCAGCATTTT. Translating gives CASSKRQGFNQPQHF.

This rearrangement joins TRBV19 to TRBJ1-3; 7 bases are shared with TRBD1. J gave up 9 bases and V 10 bases, and 12 bases lay outside the gene matches. The CDR3 extends over 13 amino acids. Germline CDR1 LNHDA, CDR2 SQIVND (reference sequence). DNA for the CDR3: TGTGCCACCTTCGACAGGGAAAGAAGCACCATATATTTT. Translated, it gives CATFDRERSTIYF.

On this clone: Compared with germline, one end of the junction differs, possibly owing to a read error. V and J are TRBV28 and TRBJ1-2; D is uncertain. CDR1 MDHEN and CDR2 SYDVKM come from the germline V gene. This CDR3 spans 14 amino acids. The CDR3 loop reads CASSLSHGASGYTF. DNA for the CDR3: TGTGCCAGCAGCTTATCGCACGGAGCAAGCGGCTACACCTTC.

This clone was seen a few times. The chain combines TRBV19 with TRBJ2-7; 13 positions match TRBD2. CDR1 is LNHDA and CDR2 is SQIVND in the germline V gene (reference sequence). V shed 4 bases and J 3 bases; nucleotides not matched to a gene: 3. The CDR3 length is 15 residues. CDR3 in amino acids: CASSRLAGGDYEQYF. The CDR3 DNA reads TGTGCCAGTAGTAGACTAGCGGGAGGAGACTACGAGCAGTACTTC. The variable domain in full, with the rest retrieved from reference TRBV19 and TRBJ2-7, is DGGITQSPKYLFRKEGQNVTLSCEQNLNHDAMYWYRQDPGQGLRLIYYSQIVNDFQKGDIAEGYSVSREKKESFPLTVTSAQKNPTAFYLCASSRLAGGDYEQYFGPGTRLTVT.

The chain has TRBV5-6 and TRBJ2-7, with D tentatively TRBD1 (6 bases). The ends were cut back, 4 bases at V and 11 bases at J, with 13 bases in the middle. Per germline, CDR1 SGHDT and CDR2 YYEEEE. The length of the CDR3 is 11 residues. For the CDR3, the DNA is TGTGCCAGCAGCCTGGGACAAAATAAGTACTTC. Residues: CASSLGQNKYF.

This chain joins TRBV30 and TRBJ1-3; D is unresolved. Per the germline V gene, CDR1 is GTSNPN and CDR2 is SVGIG (reference sequence). V lost 0 bases, J lost 3 bases, and 12 bases lay in between. CDR3 size: 15 residues. Written as DNA, the CDR3 is TGTGCCTGGAGTGTCGGGGTGGGTAATGGAAACACCATATATTTT. Translated, it gives CAWSVGVGNGNTIYF.

V is TRBV29-1 and J is TRBJ2-3; D not resolved. V gave up 8 bases and J gave up 2 bases, with 11 bases separating them. The CDR3 is 12 amino acids. CDR1 and CDR2 from the germline V gene are SQVTM and ANQGSEA. The CDR3 sequence is CSSQDYTDTQYF. The CDR3 bases are TGCAGCTCCCAGGATTACACAGATACGCAGTATTTT.

The chain employs TRBV30 and TRBJ1-6, with TRBD1 matching over 7 bases. The CDR3 spans 15 residues. Losses at the gene ends were 1 base for V and 6 bases for J; bases not matched to a gene: 6. The germline V gene encodes CDR1 GTSNPN and CDR2 SVGIG (reference sequence). The CDR3 here is CAWSGQGFLNSPLHF. As DNA, the CDR3 is TGTGCCTGGAGTGGACAGGGTTTCCTTAATTCACCCCTCCACTTT.

The chain employs TRBV9 and TRBJ2-2, with D hard to call. V dropped 0 bases and J dropped 5 bases, with 5 bases sitting between them. Germline values: CDR1 SGDLS, CDR2 YYNGEE. The CDR3 runs 13 residues. The CDR3 loop reads CASSVDSTGELFF. The CDR3 nucleotides read TGTGCCAGCAGCGTAGATTCGACCGGGGAGCTGTTTTTT.

The J gene is TRBJ1-2, the V gene TRBV29-1, with 7 positions matching TRBD1. Germline CDR1 SQVTM, CDR2 ANQGSEA. V gave up 3 bases and J gave up 3 bases; unmatched junction bases: 7. The CDR3 has 14 residues. DNA for the CDR3: TGCAGCGTTGATCTCTACAGGGGTTACTATGGCTACACCTTC. Its translation: CSVDLYRGYYGYTF.

The V and J genes are TRBV5-1 and TRBJ1-2; D is unclear. From germline, CDR1 is SGHRS and CDR2 YFSETQ. The length of the CDR3 is 15 residues. Trimming stripped 0 bases from V and 3 bases from J, with 12 bases between. CDR3 DNA sequence: TGCGCCAGCAGCTTGGGAGGGAATCTAGACTATGGCTACACCTTC. As protein: CASSLGGNLDYGYTF.

The chain is built from TRBV13 and TRBJ2-7; 9 bases agree with TRBD1. Germline V gives CDR1 PRHDT, CDR2 FYEKMQ (reference sequence). The CDR3 extends over 14 amino acids. Trimming cost V 5 bases and J 0 bases; bases outside gene matches: 2. Here the CDR3 reads CASSRDRVSYEQYF. The CDR3 DNA is TGTGCCAGCAGCCGGGACAGGGTCTCCTACGAGCAGTACTTC.

The V gene is TRBV6-6, the J gene TRBJ1-1; D not resolved. The CDR3 runs to 13 residues. V was cut by 0 bases and J by 10 bases, with 12 bases left in between. CDR1 MNHNY and CDR2 SVGAGI come from the germline V gene (reference sequence). CDR3 bases: TGTGCCAGCAGTTACTCAGAGAGGGTAGGAGCTTTCTTT. Its protein is CASSYSERVGAFF.

Only one count was recorded for this clone. The chain combines TRBV7-9 with TRBJ2-7; 10 bases line up with TRBD1. The CDR3 spans 15 residues. Germline assignment: CDR1 SEHNR and CDR2 FQNEAQ (reference sequence). Trimming took 6 bases from V and 2 from J; bases not matched to a gene: 7. This CDR3 reads CASSNRDRGPYEQYF. DNA of the CDR3: TGTGCCAGCAGTAACCGGGACAGGGGACCCTACGAGCAGTACTTC.

The chain carries TRBV5-1 and TRBJ2-3; D possibly corresponds to TRBD2 (6 bases). The ends were cut back, 2 bases at V and 0 bases at J, with 10 bases in the middle. The CDR3 covers 15 residues. In germline, CDR1 is SGHRS, CDR2 YFSETQ. The CDR3 reads CASSLAGPSTDTQYF. CDR3 DNA sequence: TGCGCCAGCAGCTTAGCGGGCCCTAGCACAGATACGCAGTATTTT.

The CDR3 spells CASSSRYGTDTQYF. DNA for the CDR3: TGTGCCAGCAGCTCGAGGTATGGCACAGATACGCAGTATTTT. This chain joins TRBV7-2 and TRBJ2-3; D remains ambiguous. The length of the CDR3 is 14 residues. V lost 4 bases to trimming and J lost 1 base, with 9 bases between them. In germline, CDR1 is SGHTA, CDR2 FQGNSA.

This chain links TRBV29-1 with TRBJ1-3; 10 nucleotides match TRBD1. Germline CDR1 SQVTM, CDR2 ANQGSEA. Trimming at V came to 4 bases and at J to 5 bases, leaving 8 bases not matched to a gene. The CDR3 runs 15 residues. Written as DNA, the CDR3 is TGCAGCGTTGCATCACCGGGACAGGGGAGAAACACCATATATTTT. Translation gives CSVASPGQGRNTIYF.

The V call is TRBV27, the J call TRBJ1-1; 10 bases line up with TRBD1. Germline V gene lookup returns CDR1 MNHEY and CDR2 SMNVEV (reference sequence). Trimming cost V 6 bases and J 6 bases; bases outside gene matches: 7. The CDR3 is made up of 14 amino acids. This CDR3 is CASSPRDRGPEAFF. The CDR3 bases are TGTGCCAGCAGCCCCCGGGACAGGGGCCCTGAAGCTTTCTTT.

The V call is TRBV4-3, the J call TRBJ1-1, with D perhaps matching TRBD1 (5 bases). The CDR3 runs 13 residues. Germline V gene sequence: CDR1 LGHNA, CDR2 YSLEER. V was cut by 4 bases and J by 3 bases, with 9 bases left in between. CDR3 DNA sequence: TGCGCCAGCAGCCCCCGGGGGTACACTGAAGCTTTCTTT. This codes for CASSPRGYTEAFF.

V usage is TRBV30 and J usage is TRBJ1-3; 8 bases align to TRBD1. The CDR3 has 16 amino acids. CDR1 is GTSNPN and CDR2 is SVGIG in the germline V gene (reference sequence). V was clipped by 8 bases and J by 2 bases; unmatched bases: 14. This CDR3 reads CARTRPGGKTGNTIYF. The CDR3 DNA sequence: TGTGCCCGGACCAGGCCAGGGGGCAAAACTGGAAACACCATATATTTT.

The rearrangement uses TRBV6-5 and TRBJ2-7; 7 nucleotides match TRBD2. Germline-derived CDR1 and CDR2 are MNHEY and SVGAGI. The V and J ends lost 0 bases and 3 bases, in that order; junction bases with no gene match: 5. This CDR3 comprises 15 residues. The DNA of the CDR3 is TGTGCCAGCAGTTACTCTGGCGGGGGAATCTACGAGCAGTACTTC. Protein product: CASSYSGGGIYEQYF.

The chain uses TRBV7-9 and TRBJ1-4, with D uncertain. Germline-derived CDR1 and CDR2 are SEHNR and FQNEAQ (reference sequence). Trimming took 2 bases from V and 8 from J, leaving 12 bases between them. The CDR3 has 14 residues. In DNA, the CDR3 is TGTGCCAGCAGCTTATCATCGGGTCGCGAAAAACTGTTTTTT. This codes for CASSLSSGREKLFF.

J is TRBJ2-5 and V is TRBV24-1, with D possibly TRBD2 on 6 matching bases. Germline loops: CDR1 KGHDR, CDR2 SFDVKD. This CDR3 spans 15 amino acids. The ends were cut back, 3 bases at V and 5 bases at J, with 15 bases in the middle. DNA of the CDR3: TGTGCCACCAGTGATCCAGGCGGGGACGGTGAGACCCAGTACTTC. Its protein product is CATSDPGGDGETQYF.

The chain employs TRBV2 and TRBJ1-4; 9 nucleotides agree with TRBD1. After removal of 11 bases from V and 4 bases from J, the junction contained 11 bases not matched to a gene. Germline lookup yields CDR1 SNHLY and CDR2 FYNNEI. The CDR3 is 15 residues long. DNA of the CDR3: TGTGCCGGGAATACAGGGGGCCTCAATAATGAAAAACTGTTTTTT. Residues: CAGNTGGLNNEKLFF. Looking up the rest from reference TRBV2 and TRBJ1-4 gives the full variable domain: EPEVTQTPSHQVTQMGQEVILRCVPISNHLYFYWYRQILGQKVEFLVSFYNNEISEKSEIFDDQFSVERPDGSNFTLKIRSTKLEDSAMYFCAGNTGGLNNEKLFFGSGTQLSVL.

This clone was seen only a few times. CDR3 in amino acids: CASSQNYRFSYEQYF. In nucleotides, the CDR3 is TGTGCCAGCAGTCAAAACTACAGGTTCTCCTACGAGCAGTACTTC. The chain couples TRBV28 to TRBJ2-7; TRBD1 is a possible D gene (5 bases). Between the trimmed V and J ends, which lost 5 bases and 0 bases, there was a span of 14 bases. Looked up from germline, CDR1 is MDHEN and CDR2 is SYDVKM. The CDR3 has 15 amino acids.

This chain links TRBV19 with TRBJ1-5, with D maybe TRBD1 (5 bases). There are 12 residues in the CDR3. V was shortened by 4 bases and J by 9 bases, with 10 bases between the two germline ends. CDR1 LNHDA and CDR2 SQIVND come from the germline V gene (reference sequence). The CDR3: CASSKTVMPQHF. In DNA, the CDR3 is TGTGCCAGTAGTAAGACAGTTATGCCCCAGCATTTT.